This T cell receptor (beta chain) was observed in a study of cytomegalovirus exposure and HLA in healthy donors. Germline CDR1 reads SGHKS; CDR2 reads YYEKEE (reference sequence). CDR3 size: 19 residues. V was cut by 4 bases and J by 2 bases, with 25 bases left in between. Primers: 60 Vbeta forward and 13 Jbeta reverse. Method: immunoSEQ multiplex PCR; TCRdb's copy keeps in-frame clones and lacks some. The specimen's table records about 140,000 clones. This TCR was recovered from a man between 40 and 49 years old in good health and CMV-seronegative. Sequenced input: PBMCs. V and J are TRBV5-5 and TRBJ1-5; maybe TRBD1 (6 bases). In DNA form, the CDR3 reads TGTGCCAGCAGCCTCCGGCATACAGGGTGGGAGCGTCGCAATCAGCCCCAGCATTTT. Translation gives CASSLRHTGWERRNQPQHF.